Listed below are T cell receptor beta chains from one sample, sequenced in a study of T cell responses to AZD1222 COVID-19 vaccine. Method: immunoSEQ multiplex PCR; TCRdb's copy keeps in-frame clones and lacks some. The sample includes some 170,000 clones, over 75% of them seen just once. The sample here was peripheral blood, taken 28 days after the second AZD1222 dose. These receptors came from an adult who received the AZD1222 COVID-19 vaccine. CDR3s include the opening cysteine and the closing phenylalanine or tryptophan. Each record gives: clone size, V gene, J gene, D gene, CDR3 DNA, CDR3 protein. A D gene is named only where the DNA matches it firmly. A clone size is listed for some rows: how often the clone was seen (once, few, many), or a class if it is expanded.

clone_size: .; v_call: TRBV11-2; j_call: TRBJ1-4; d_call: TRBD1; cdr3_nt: TGTGCCAGCAGCTTAACGTCAGGGGGAGTTCGCGAAAAACTGTTTTTT; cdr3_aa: CASSLTSGGVREKLFF
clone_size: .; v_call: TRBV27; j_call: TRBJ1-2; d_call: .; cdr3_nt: TGTGCCAGCAGTTTATTGGACAACCTCCCCTATGGCTACACCTTC; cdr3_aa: CASSLLDNLPYGYTF
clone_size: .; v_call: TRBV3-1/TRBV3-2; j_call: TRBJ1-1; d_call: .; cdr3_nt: TGTGCCAGCAGCCAAGCCCGCGGGGGGAGGAACACTGAAGCTTTCTTT; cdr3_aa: CASSQARGGRNTEAFF
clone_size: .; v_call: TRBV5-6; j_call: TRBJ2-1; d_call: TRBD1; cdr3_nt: TGTGCCAGCAGCTCGATAGGGACAGGGAACAATGAGCAGTTCTTC; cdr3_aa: CASSSIGTGNNEQFF
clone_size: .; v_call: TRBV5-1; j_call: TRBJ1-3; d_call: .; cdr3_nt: TGCGCCAGCAGCCTCACCTACAGGTCCTCTGGAAACACCATATATTTT; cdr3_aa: CASSLTYRSSGNTIYF
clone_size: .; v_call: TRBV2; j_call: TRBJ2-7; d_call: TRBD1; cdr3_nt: TGTGCCAGCTCGCCGGACAGGATGCCACTTGAGAAGTACTTC; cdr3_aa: CASSPDRMPLEKYF
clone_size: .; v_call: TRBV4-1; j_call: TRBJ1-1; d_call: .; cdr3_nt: TGCGCCAGCAGCCAAGAAGGTGGGGTAACTGAAGCTTTCTTT; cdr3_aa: CASSQEGGVTEAFF
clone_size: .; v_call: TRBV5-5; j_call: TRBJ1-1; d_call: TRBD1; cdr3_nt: TGTGCCAGCAGCGTGGACAGGGACACTGAAGCTTTCTTT; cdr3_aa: CASSVDRDTEAFF
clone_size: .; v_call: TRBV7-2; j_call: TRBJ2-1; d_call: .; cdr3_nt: TGTGCCAGCAGCTTAGCGTTAGGGACTTTCAATGAGCAGTTCTTC; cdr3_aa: CASSLALGTFNEQFF
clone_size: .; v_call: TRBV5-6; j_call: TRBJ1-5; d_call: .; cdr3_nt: TGTGCCAGCAGCCTCCCGGGGGGGTACCAGCATTTT; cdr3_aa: CASSLPGGYQHF
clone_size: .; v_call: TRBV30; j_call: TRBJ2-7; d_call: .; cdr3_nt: TGTGCCTGGAGTGTAGGAGGTCACGGGCAGTACTTC; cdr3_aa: CAWSVGGHGQYF
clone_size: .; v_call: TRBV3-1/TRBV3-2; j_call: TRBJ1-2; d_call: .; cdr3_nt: TGTGCCAGCAGCCAAGAGATAGGGGTCGGCTACACCTTC; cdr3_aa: CASSQEIGVGYTF
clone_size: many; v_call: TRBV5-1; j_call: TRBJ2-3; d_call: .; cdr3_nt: TGCGCCAGCAGCTTGGGACAGGAGACTTTCACAGATACGCAGTATTTT; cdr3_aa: CASSLGQETFTDTQYF
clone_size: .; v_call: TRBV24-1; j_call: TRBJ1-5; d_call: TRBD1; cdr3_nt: TGTGCCACCAGTGATTTGAACAGGGGGTTTGTTCAGCCCCAGCATTTT; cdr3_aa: CATSDLNRGFVQPQHF
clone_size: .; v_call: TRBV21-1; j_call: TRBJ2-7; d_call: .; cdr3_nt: TGTGCCAGCAGCAAAGAACTAGCGGGGGCGAACTCCTACGAGCAGTACTTC; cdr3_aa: CASSKELAGANSYEQYF
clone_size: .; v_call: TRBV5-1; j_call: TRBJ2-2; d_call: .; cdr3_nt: TGCGCCAGCAGCTTGGTTGGGGGGCCTACGAACACCGGGGAGCTGTTTTTT; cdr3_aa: CASSLVGGPTNTGELFF
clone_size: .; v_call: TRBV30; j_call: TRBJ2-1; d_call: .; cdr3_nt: TGTGCCTGGGCCCACTGGGGGGGGGCGGCCTACAATGAGCAGTTCTTC; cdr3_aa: CAWAHWGGAAYNEQFF
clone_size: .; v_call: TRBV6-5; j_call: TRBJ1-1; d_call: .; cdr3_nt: TGTGCCAGCAATCGATGGGGGGGGGATAACACTGAAGCTTTCTTT; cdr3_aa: CASNRWGGDNTEAFF
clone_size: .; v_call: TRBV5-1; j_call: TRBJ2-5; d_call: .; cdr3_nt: TGCGCCAGCAGCTTGGAGGGGGAGGGAGCCCAGTACTTC; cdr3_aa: CASSLEGEGAQYF
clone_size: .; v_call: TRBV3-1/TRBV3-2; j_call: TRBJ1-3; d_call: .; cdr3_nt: TGTGCCAGCAGCCAACCGGGCCTCTCTGGAAACACCATATATTTT; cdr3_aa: CASSQPGLSGNTIYF
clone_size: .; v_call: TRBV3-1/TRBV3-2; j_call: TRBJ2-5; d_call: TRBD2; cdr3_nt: TGTGCCAGCAGACGGCGGACTAGCGGGGGAGAAGAGACCCAGTACTTC; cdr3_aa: CASRRRTSGGEETQYF
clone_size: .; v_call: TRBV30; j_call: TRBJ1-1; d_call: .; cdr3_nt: TGTGCCTGGAGTGTCAGGAACACTGAAGCTTTCTTT; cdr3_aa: CAWSVRNTEAFF
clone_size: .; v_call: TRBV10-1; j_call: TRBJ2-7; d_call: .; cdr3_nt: TGCGCCAGCAGTGTGGGAGGGGGCCGGGACGAGCAGTACTTC; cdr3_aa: CASSVGGGRDEQYF
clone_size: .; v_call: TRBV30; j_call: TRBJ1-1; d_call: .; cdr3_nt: TGTGCCTGGACGGGACTTCCAAACACTGAAGCTTTCTTT; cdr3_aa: CAWTGLPNTEAFF
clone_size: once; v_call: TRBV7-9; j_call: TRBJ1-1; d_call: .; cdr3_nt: TGTGCCAGCAGCTTAGGGACGGAGGTTGGCTTGGCTTTCTTT; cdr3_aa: CASSLGTEVGLAFF
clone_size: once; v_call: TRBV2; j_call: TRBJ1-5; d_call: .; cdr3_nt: TGTGCCAGCAGTAGATGGTCAGACCCAAATCAGCCCCAGCATTTT; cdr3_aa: CASSRWSDPNQPQHF
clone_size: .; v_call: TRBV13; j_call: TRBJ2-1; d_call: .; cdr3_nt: TGTGCCAGCAGCTGGCGGACGGGGGGCCGTACACATGAGCAGTTCTTC; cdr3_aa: CASSWRTGGRTHEQFF
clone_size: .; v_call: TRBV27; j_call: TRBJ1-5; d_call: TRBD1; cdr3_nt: TGTGCCAGCAGCCCTCAGGGGGCCTACCAGCCCCAGCATTTT; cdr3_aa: CASSPQGAYQPQHF
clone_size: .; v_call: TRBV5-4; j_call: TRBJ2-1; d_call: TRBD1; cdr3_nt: TGTGCCAGTACCCCCACCGGGACAGGGTACAATGAGCAGTTCTTC; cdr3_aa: CASTPTGTGYNEQFF
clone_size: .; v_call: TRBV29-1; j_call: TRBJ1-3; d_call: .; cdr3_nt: TGCAGCGTTGCATCTAACGGCACCATATATTTT; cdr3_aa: CSVASNGTIYF
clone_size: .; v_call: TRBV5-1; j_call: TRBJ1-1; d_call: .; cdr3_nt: TGCGCCAGCAGCTTGGGCCCATTCCTTGACACTGAAGCTTTCTTT; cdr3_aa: CASSLGPFLDTEAFF
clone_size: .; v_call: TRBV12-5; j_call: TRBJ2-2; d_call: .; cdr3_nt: TGTGCTAGTGGTTCCGCCGGACGGGAGAGCACCGGGGAGCTGTTTTTT; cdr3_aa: CASGSAGRESTGELFF
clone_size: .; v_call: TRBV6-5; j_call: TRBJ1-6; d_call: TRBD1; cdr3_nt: TGTGCCAGCACCTCGGTGACAGGGTTTAAGTCACCCCTCCACTTT; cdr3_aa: CASTSVTGFKSPLHF
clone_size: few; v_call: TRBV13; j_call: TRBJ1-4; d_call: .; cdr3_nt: TGTGCCAGCAGCCGCTCCCGGGACGGCGCGAGAAAACTGTTTTTT; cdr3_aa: CASSRSRDGARKLFF
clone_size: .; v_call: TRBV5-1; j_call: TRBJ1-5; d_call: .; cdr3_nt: TGCGCCAGCAGCTTGGGAGGCAGCAATCAGCCCCAGCATTTT; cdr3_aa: CASSLGGSNQPQHF
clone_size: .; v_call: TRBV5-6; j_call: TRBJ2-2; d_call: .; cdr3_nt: .; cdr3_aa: CASSLTFGNGELFF
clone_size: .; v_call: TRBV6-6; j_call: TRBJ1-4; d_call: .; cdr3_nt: TGTGCCAGCAGTTACTCTTCTGGGGGAAAACTGTTTTTT; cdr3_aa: CASSYSSGGKLFF
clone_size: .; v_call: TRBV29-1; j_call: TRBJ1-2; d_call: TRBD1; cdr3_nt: TGCAGCGCCACGACAGGGGGGGATGGCTACACCTTC; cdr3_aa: CSATTGGDGYTF
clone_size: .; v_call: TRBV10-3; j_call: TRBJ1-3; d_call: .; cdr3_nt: TGTGCCATCAGTGTACAGGGTGGGGACACCATATATTTT; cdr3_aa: CAISVQGGDTIYF
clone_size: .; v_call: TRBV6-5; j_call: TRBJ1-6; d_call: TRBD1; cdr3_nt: TGTGCCAGCACTAGGGGACAGAATTATAATTCACCCCTCCACTTT; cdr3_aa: CASTRGQNYNSPLHF
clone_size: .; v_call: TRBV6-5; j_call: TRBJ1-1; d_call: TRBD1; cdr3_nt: TGTGCCACGGGACAGGGGGCCGGGAACACTGAAGCTTTCTTT; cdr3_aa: CATGQGAGNTEAFF
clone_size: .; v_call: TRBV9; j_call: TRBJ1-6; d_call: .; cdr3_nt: TGTGCCAGCAGCGCAACCCACCTGGACGCGGGGAATTCACCCCTCCACTTT; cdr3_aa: CASSATHLDAGNSPLHF
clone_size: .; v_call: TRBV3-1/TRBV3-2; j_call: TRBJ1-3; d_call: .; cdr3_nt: TGTGCCAGCAGCCGATCCTCCGGGCCGTTAGCTGGAAACACCATATATTTT; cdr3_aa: CASSRSSGPLAGNTIYF
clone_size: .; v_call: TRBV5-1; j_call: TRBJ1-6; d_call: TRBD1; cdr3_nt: TGCGCCAGCAGCTTGCAGGGGGGGGATTCACCCCTCCACTTT; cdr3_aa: CASSLQGGDSPLHF
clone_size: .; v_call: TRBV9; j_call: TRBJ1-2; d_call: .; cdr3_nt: TGTGCCAGCAGGGAGGGCAGGAGCATGGGGGGCTACACCTTC; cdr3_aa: CASREGRSMGGYTF
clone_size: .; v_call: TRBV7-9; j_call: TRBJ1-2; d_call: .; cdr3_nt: TGTGCCAGCAGCCTGGGGATCTATGGCTACACCTTC; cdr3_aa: CASSLGIYGYTF
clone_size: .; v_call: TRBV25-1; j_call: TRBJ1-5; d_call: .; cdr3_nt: TGTGCCAGCAGTGTACGGGGGGATCAGCCCCAGCATTTT; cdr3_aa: CASSVRGDQPQHF
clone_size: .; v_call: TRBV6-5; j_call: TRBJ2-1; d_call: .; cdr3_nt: TGTGCCAGCAGCCCCGGGACCTACAATGAGCAGTTCTTC; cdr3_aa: CASSPGTYNEQFF
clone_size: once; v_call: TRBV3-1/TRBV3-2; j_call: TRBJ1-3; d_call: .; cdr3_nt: TGTGCCAGCACCGACCCGTCCTCTGGAAACACCATATATTTT; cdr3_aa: CASTDPSSGNTIYF
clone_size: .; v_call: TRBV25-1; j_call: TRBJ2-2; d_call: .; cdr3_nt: TGTGCCAGCAGTGAATTGGGGGGTTTGGCCGGGGAGCTGTTTTTT; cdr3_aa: CASSELGGLAGELFF
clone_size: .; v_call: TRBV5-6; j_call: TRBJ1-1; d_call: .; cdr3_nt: TGTGCCAGCAGTTCCCTAGGGGTTAGTGAAGCTTTCTTT; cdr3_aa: CASSSLGVSEAFF
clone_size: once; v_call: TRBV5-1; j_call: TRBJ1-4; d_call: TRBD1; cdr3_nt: TGCGCCAGCAGCTCGGGGGACAGGGGCGGACCGAGGGGAGAAAAACTGTTTTTT; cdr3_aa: CASSSGDRGGPRGEKLFF
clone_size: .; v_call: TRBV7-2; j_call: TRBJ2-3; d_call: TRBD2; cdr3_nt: TGTGCCAGCAGCTTTTTCTCCAGCGGGGGCACAGATACGCAGTATTTT; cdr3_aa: CASSFFSSGGTDTQYF
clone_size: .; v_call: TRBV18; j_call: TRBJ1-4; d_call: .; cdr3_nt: TGTGCCAGCTCACCGATGAGAGGAGGAGAAAAACTGTTTTTT; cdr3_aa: CASSPMRGGEKLFF